The rows below give T cell receptor beta chains drawn from one sample of a study of vaccination and CD4 T cells after COVID-19. From the PCR reads, TCRdb called clonotypes with MiXCR, one entry per CDR3 protein. The table lists around 19,000 distinct CDR3 sequences, approximately 57% of them singletons, with around 10% in the top ten. Antigens of these TCRs are unknown. The sample here was CD4+ T cells from blood, cultured in vitro, taken after SARS-CoV-2 vaccination. The receptors here all came from a human donor who had recovered from COVID-19. The CDR3 runs from the conserved cysteine through the conserved F or W. The D gene is left open where the match is weak. Rows give clone size only sometimes, using once, few, many, or a class for an expanded clone.

D: NA
J: TRBJ1-2
size: NA
V: TRBV5-1
CDR3: CASSPDSTVYGYTF
DNA: TGCGCCAGCAGCCCGGACAGCACTGTCTATGGCTACACCTTC

D: TRBD1
J: TRBJ1-1
size: NA
V: TRBV20-1
CDR3: CSATDRVMNTEAFF
DNA: TGCAGTGCCACGGACAGGGTCATGAACACTGAAGCTTTCTTT

D: NA
J: TRBJ1-2
size: NA
V: TRBV7-2
CDR3: CASSLVLGGYTF
DNA: TGTGCCAGCAGCTTAGTTCTCGGTGGCTACACCTTC

D: TRBD1
J: TRBJ1-1
size: few
V: TRBV12-3/TRBV12-4
CDR3: CASTLRGDTEAFF
DNA: TGTGCCAGCACCCTCAGGGGGGACACTGAAGCTTTCTTT

D: TRBD1
J: TRBJ1-2
size: few
V: TRBV6-1
CDR3: CASRRPQGAGYTF
DNA: TGTGCCAGCAGGCGCCCTCAGGGGGCAGGCTACACCTTC

D: NA
J: TRBJ1-2
size: few
V: TRBV12-3/TRBV12-4
CDR3: CASTGPQSNNGYGYTF
DNA: TGTGCCAGCACCGGACCGCAGAGTAACAACGGTTATGGCTACACCTTC

D: NA
J: TRBJ1-5
size: NA
V: TRBV27
CDR3: CASSYMGPNQPQHF
DNA: TGTGCCAGCAGTTATATGGGGCCCAATCAGCCCCAGCATTTT

D: TRBD1
J: TRBJ1-2
size: NA
V: TRBV20-1
CDR3: CSPHQGAGGYTF
DNA: TGCAGTCCACACCAGGGGGCTGGTGGCTACACCTTC

D: TRBD1
J: TRBJ2-7
size: NA
V: TRBV7-9
CDR3: CASSGTGYEQYF
DNA: TGTGCCAGCAGCGGGACAGGGTACGAGCAGTACTTC

D: NA
J: TRBJ1-6
size: NA
V: TRBV25-1
CDR3: CASRENLAGVYSPLHF
DNA: TGTGCCAGCAGAGAAAACTTGGCAGGGGTTTACTCACCCCTCCACTTT

D: NA
J: TRBJ2-5
size: NA
V: TRBV6-2/TRBV6-3
CDR3: CASKSRRETQYF
DNA: TGTGCCAGCAAGTCAAGAAGGGAGACCCAGTACTTC

D: TRBD1
J: TRBJ2-7
size: NA
V: TRBV10-2
CDR3: CASSGTASYEQYF
DNA: TGCGCCAGCAGCGGGACAGCCTCCTACGAGCAGTACTTC

D: NA
J: TRBJ1-5
size: NA
V: TRBV6-1
CDR3: CASSLETVMWPQHF
DNA: TGTGCCAGCAGCCTAGAGACAGTCATGTGGCCCCAGCATTTT

D: NA
J: TRBJ1-1
size: NA
V: TRBV6-2/TRBV6-3
CDR3: CASSYPTVKAFF
DNA: TGTGCCAGCAGTTACCCCACCGTGAAAGCTTTCTTT

D: TRBD1
J: TRBJ1-1
size: once
V: TRBV7-9
CDR3: CASSLGQGNPPNTEAFF
DNA: TGTGCCAGCAGCCTAGGACAGGGCAACCCTCCGAACACTGAAGCTTTCTTT

D: NA
J: TRBJ1-5
size: few
V: TRBV10-2
CDR3: CASSPQGGGNQPQHF
DNA: TGCGCCAGCAGCCCACAGGGTGGTGGCAATCAGCCCCAGCATTTT

D: NA
J: TRBJ2-7
size: NA
V: TRBV12-3/TRBV12-4
CDR3: CASSLNPSGTEQYF
DNA: TGTGCCAGCAGTTTAAACCCATCAGGAACCGAGCAGTACTTC

D: NA
J: TRBJ1-1
size: NA
V: TRBV5-1
CDR3: CASSLGTGLNTEAFF
DNA: TGCGCCAGCAGCTTGGGTACAGGTTTGAACACTGAAGCTTTCTTT

D: NA
J: TRBJ2-5
size: NA
V: TRBV19
CDR3: CASSIGSGRETQYF
DNA: TGTGCCAGTAGTATAGGTTCAGGTAGGGAGACCCAGTACTTC

D: NA
J: TRBJ1-1
size: NA
V: TRBV7-2
CDR3: CASSQLRAQDTEAFF
DNA: TGTGCCAGCAGCCAACTCAGGGCCCAGGACACTGAAGCTTTCTTT

D: TRBD2
J: TRBJ2-5
size: NA
V: TRBV6-1
CDR3: CASSVGGGETQYF
DNA: TGTGCCAGCAGTGTAGGCGGGGGGGAGACCCAGTACTTC

D: NA
J: TRBJ1-1
size: NA
V: TRBV5-6
CDR3: CASSSGRRTEAFF
DNA: TGTGCCAGCAGCTCTGGACGGCGGACTGAAGCTTTCTTT

D: NA
J: TRBJ1-2
size: once
V: TRBV15
CDR3: CATSRDTHSRGYTF
DNA: TGTGCCACCAGCAGAGATACTCACAGCCGGGGCTACACCTTC

D: NA
J: TRBJ2-3
size: NA
V: TRBV10-1
CDR3: CASSDKGDTQYF
DNA: TGCGCCAGCAGTGATAAGGGAGATACGCAGTATTTT

D: TRBD2
J: TRBJ2-7
size: few
V: TRBV20-1
CDR3: CSARDGAGGPYEEQYF
DNA: TGCAGTGCTAGAGACGGAGCGGGAGGGCCCTATGAGGAGCAGTACTTC

D: TRBD1
J: TRBJ1-2
size: NA
V: TRBV6-1
CDR3: CASRPTGAISYGYTF
DNA: TGTGCCAGCAGACCCACAGGGGCCATTTCCTATGGCTACACCTTC

D: TRBD1
J: TRBJ1-6
size: once
V: TRBV7-9
CDR3: CASSNSPRQGAWSPLHF
DNA: TGTGCCAGCAGCAACTCCCCCCGACAGGGGGCATGGTCACCCCTCCACTTT

D: NA
J: TRBJ1-2
size: NA
V: TRBV20-1
CDR3: CSAAVRFYGYTF
DNA: TGCAGTGCTGCTGTCAGGTTTTATGGCTACACCTTC

D: TRBD1
J: TRBJ1-5
size: NA
V: TRBV6-1
CDR3: CASTGTGVSNQPQHF
DNA: TGTGCCAGCACGGGGACAGGCGTTAGCAATCAGCCCCAGCATTTT

D: TRBD2
J: TRBJ2-2
size: NA
V: TRBV6-2/TRBV6-3
CDR3: CASSPTSGGPNTGELFF
DNA: TGTGCCAGCAGCCCGACTAGCGGGGGGCCTAACACCGGGGAGCTGTTTTTT

D: NA
J: TRBJ2-1
size: once
V: TRBV28
CDR3: CASSLQKPPDEQFF
DNA: TGTGCCAGCAGTTTACAGAAGCCGCCGGATGAGCAGTTCTTC

D: TRBD1
J: TRBJ1-5
size: NA
V: TRBV11-2
CDR3: CASSPGQGPSAGNQPQHF
DNA: TGTGCCAGCAGCCCGGGACAGGGGCCTTCGGCGGGCAATCAGCCCCAGCATTTT

D: NA
J: TRBJ2-3
size: few
V: TRBV20-1
CDR3: CSARTGHGTDTQYF
DNA: TGCAGTGCAAGGACTGGCCATGGCACAGATACGCAGTATTTT

D: NA
J: TRBJ2-5
size: NA
V: TRBV7-2
CDR3: CASSLDPQVWETQYF
DNA: TGTGCCAGCAGCTTAGACCCGCAGGTTTGGGAGACCCAGTACTTC

D: NA
J: TRBJ1-2
size: few
V: TRBV11-2
CDR3: CASSLGGSGGRGYTF
DNA: TGTGCCAGCAGCTTAGGGGGGTCCGGGGGCCGAGGCTACACCTTC

D: NA
J: TRBJ1-2
size: once
V: TRBV9
CDR3: CASSPGTHPNYGYTF
DNA: TGTGCCAGCAGCCCTGGAACCCATCCTAACTATGGCTACACCTTC

D: NA
J: TRBJ2-7
size: few
V: TRBV7-8
CDR3: CASSLVLASVGEQYF
DNA: TGTGCCAGCAGCTTAGTTCTTGCTAGCGTGGGCGAGCAGTACTTC

D: TRBD1
J: TRBJ2-5
size: few
V: TRBV20-1
CDR3: CSAEKGAGTGGETQYF
DNA: TGCAGTGCTGAAAAGGGGGCAGGGACAGGGGGCGAGACCCAGTACTTC